Here is one T cell receptor beta chain with its context. Its specificity is unknown. This sample was taken from a study of T cell responses to AZD1222 COVID-19 vaccine. Assay: immunoSEQ multiplex PCR; the TCRdb copy retains only in-frame clones and omits some. This sample yields 95,000 to 150,000 clones, of which around 89% are seen a single time; around 3.5% belongs to the top ten. General study results and limits: Reportedly, nearly half the spike-specific TCRs target unmutated variant regions. The sample set comprised mostly white British donors with more females, and clonal diversity was possibly underestimated. Two AZD1222 doses significantly raised spike-specific TCR breadth and depth over controls.

CDR1 and CDR2 from the germline V gene are LNHDA and SQIVND (reference sequence). CDR3 length: 12 residues. V lost 5 bases and J lost 5, with 6 bases in between. The sample in question was peripheral blood, obtained on day 0 of AZD1222 vaccination. The rearrangement joins TRBV19 to TRBJ1-4; no firm D call. This clonotype was obtained from an adult in good health. Here the CDR3 reads CASSVSNEKLFF. In DNA form, the CDR3 reads TGTGCCAGTAGTGTGTCGAATGAAAAACTGTTTTTT. Based on the CDR3 plus reference TRBV19 and TRBJ1-4, the full variable domain is DGGITQSPKYLFRKEGQNVTLSCEQNLNHDAMYWYRQDPGQGLRLIYYSQIVNDFQKGDIAEGYSVSREKKESFPLTVTSAQKNPTAFYLCASSVSNEKLFFGSGTQLSVL.